One sample yielded the 4 T cell receptor beta chains listed below, sequenced in a study of CD8 T cells in ankylosing spondylitis. TCRdb reprocessed the 5' RACE reads via MiXCR and lists one record per CDR3 protein. The table has 310,000 or so distinct CDR3 sequences, 20% seen once. The material sequenced was blood, either unsorted or a sorted T cell fraction (not recorded which). These TCRs come from a male donor with ankylosing spondylitis or in good health (not recorded which).

In its sample, this clonotype was seen many times. This sequence joins TRBV12-3 or TRBV12-4 and TRBJ2-2; 7 nucleotides agree with TRBD1. This CDR3 is 13 amino acids long. Trimming took 6 bases from V and 6 from J; bases not matched to a gene: 4. In DNA, the CDR3 is TGTGCCAGCAGAAAAGACAGGGCCGGGGAGCTGTTTTTT. Translation: CASRKDRAGELFF.

In its sample, this clonotype was seen many times. The V gene is TRBV20-1, the J gene TRBJ1-2, with D tentatively TRBD1 (5 bases). V was shortened by 3 bases and J by 3 bases, with 20 bases between the two germline ends. CDR1 is DFQATT, CDR2 SNEGSKA, per germline (reference sequence). The CDR3 runs to 16 residues. CDR3 sequence (DNA): TGCAGTGCTAGGTCCGGGACCCAGTTTCCCCACTATGGCTACACCTTC. Amino acids: CSARSGTQFPHYGYTF.

A few counts support this clonotype. The V call is TRBV3-1, the J call TRBJ2-7; a weak D match, TRBD2 (5 bases). The CDR3 loop spans 14 amino acids. Germline values: CDR1 LGHDT, CDR2 YNNKEL (reference sequence). The ends were cut back, 0 bases at V and 6 bases at J, with 12 bases in the middle. CDR3 region: CASSQDVGAGEQYV. CDR3 in DNA: TGTGCCAGCAGCCAAGATGTTGGTGCGGGCGAGCAGTACGTC.

This sequence joins TRBV20-1 and TRBJ2-1; the match to TRBD1 covers 9 bases. The CDR3 runs 18 residues. The V and J ends lost 0 bases and 3 bases, in that order; junction bases with no gene match: 12. The V gene's germline CDR1 is DFQATT and CDR2 SNEGSKA (reference sequence). The CDR3: CSARDRGGQGPIYNEQFF. The CDR3 region has the DNA TGCAGTGCTAGAGATCGAGGGGGACAGGGCCCCATCTACAATGAGCAGTTCTTC.